The next 18 T cell receptor beta chains were all read from a single sample in a study of blood T cells in healthy people across ages. Combining a sample-barcoded 5' primer with a J-beta primer mix, a second PCR ran for roughly 6 to 12 cycles. TCRdb re-called the 5' RACE reads through MiXCR, storing one row per CDR3 protein. Of approximately 690,000 distinct CDR3 sequences listed, around 43% are singletons. Input material: blood. These receptor sequences come from an elderly man in good health.

The rearrangement uses TRBV29-1 and TRBJ2-5; D ambiguous. Germline assignment: CDR1 SQVTM and CDR2 ANQGSEA. Trimming pared 2 bases from V and 7 bases from J, leaving 8 bases between. CDR3 length: 11 residues. CDR3 nucleotides: TGCAGCGTTGAATCTGTGGGGACCCAGTACTTC. This codes for CSVESVGTQYF.

This clonotype was detected only once. The chain combines TRBV4-1 with TRBJ2-1, with 12 nucleotides matching TRBD2. CDR3 length: 17 residues. The trim removed 4 bases at V and 5 bases at J, leaving 9 bases unmatched. Per the germline V gene, CDR1 is MGHRA and CDR2 is YSYEKL. Here the CDR3 reads CASSLTASGGAHNEQFF. CDR3 in DNA: TGCGCCAGCAGCCTAACAGCTAGCGGGGGGGCCCACAATGAGCAGTTCTTC.

This clonotype turned up a few times. This chain uses TRBV7-8 with TRBJ1-5; D gene unclear. The CDR3 has 15 amino acids. Germline V CDR1 and CDR2: SGHVS, FQNEAQ. V was shortened by 2 bases and J by 2 bases, with 10 bases between the two germline ends. The chain's CDR3 is CASSLMGSGNQPQHF. The CDR3 DNA reads as TGTGCCAGCAGCTTAATGGGATCAGGCAATCAGCCCCAGCATTTT.

This clonotype is a singleton in its sample. The V call is TRBV3-1, the J call TRBJ2-5; D is unresolved. The germline V gene encodes CDR1 LGHDT and CDR2 YNNKEL (reference sequence). V was shortened by 1 base and J by 13 bases, with 13 bases between the two germline ends. The CDR3 length is 12 residues. CDR3 amino acids: CASSQGPEAAYF. The CDR3 DNA is TGTGCCAGCAGCCAAGGACCTGAGGCTGCGTACTTC.

This chain links TRBV4-1 with TRBJ1-2; 7 positions agree with TRBD1. In germline, CDR1 is MGHRA, CDR2 YSYEKL. The CDR3 has 17 residues. The trim removed 0 bases at V and 2 bases at J, leaving 9 bases unmatched. CDR3 region: CASSQDYLRQGNYGYTF. CDR3 DNA: TGCGCCAGCAGCCAAGATTATTTGAGACAGGGAAACTATGGCTACACCTTC.

This chain uses TRBV18 with TRBJ2-1; D gene uncertain. V was pared by 2 bases and J by 5 bases, with 10 bases between. This CDR3 comprises 14 residues. Germline CDR1 is KGHSH and CDR2 is LQKENI. The DNA for the CDR3 is TGTGCCAGCTCACCAACGATAAGGGACAATGAGCAGTTCTTC. Amino acid sequence: CASSPTIRDNEQFF. Based on the CDR3 plus reference TRBV18 and TRBJ2-1, the full variable domain is NAGVMQNPRHLVRRRGQEARLRCSPMKGHSHVYWYRQLPEEGLKFMVYLQKENIIDESGMPKERFSAEFPKEGPSILRIQQVVRGDSAAYFCASSPTIRDNEQFFGPGTRLTVL.

This clonotype has just a few counts. This chain links TRBV3-1 with TRBJ2-4, with no clear D. The CDR3 has 15 amino acids. V was trimmed by 2 bases and J by 0 bases, leaving 8 bases between them. CDR1 and CDR2 from the germline V gene are LGHDT and YNNKEL (reference sequence). CDR3 bases: TGTGCCAGCAGCCAATTGGCGTTAGCCAAAAACATTCAGTACTTC. Its translation: CASSQLALAKNIQYF. The entire variable domain, with the rest obtained from reference TRBV3-1 and TRBJ2-4, is as follows: DTAVSQTPKYLVTQMGNDKSIKCEQNLGHDTMYWYKQDSKKFLKIMFSYNNKELIINETVPNRFSPKSPDKAHLNLHINSLELGDSAVYFCASSQLALAKNIQYFGAGTRLSVL.

The chain recombines TRBV4-3 with TRBJ1-4, with unresolved D. The V and J ends lost 4 bases and 8 bases respectively, with 14 bases between them. CDR1 is LGHNA and CDR2 is YSLEER in the germline V gene. The CDR3 runs to 14 residues. Here the CDR3 DNA reads TGCGCCAGCAGCCTTAATTATCGGGGAGAAAAACTGTTTTTT. It specifies CASSLNYRGEKLFF.

The chain combines TRBV6-1 with TRBJ2-4; D gene uncertain. V was cut by 6 bases and J by 2 bases, with 20 bases left in between. From germline, CDR1 is MNHNS and CDR2 SASEGT. The CDR3 has 17 amino acids. The CDR3 DNA reads as TGTGCCAGCAGCCAAGCTCATGCGGCAGTAACCAAAAACATTCAGTACTTC. The encoded protein is CASSQAHAAVTKNIQYF.

This clonotype appeared a few times. The chain has TRBV7-8 and TRBJ2-6, with TRBD1 matching 10 bases. This CDR3 is 17 amino acids long. J lost 1 base, V lost 5 bases, and 5 bases had no gene match. CDR1 and CDR2 from the germline V gene are SGHVS and FQNEAQ. CDR3 region: CASSPGQGRSGANVLTF. Written as DNA, the CDR3 is TGTGCCAGCAGCCCGGGACAGGGGAGGTCTGGGGCCAACGTCCTGACTTTC.

This CDR3 is CAWSPSQETQYF. CDR3 nucleotides: TGTGCCTGGAGTCCCTCCCAAGAGACCCAGTACTTC. The V call is TRBV30, the J call TRBJ2-5; no reliable D call. The CDR3 covers 12 residues. From germline, CDR1 is GTSNPN and CDR2 SVGIG (reference sequence). V was trimmed by 2 bases and J by 1 base, leaving 5 bases between them.

This chain links TRBV7-2 with TRBJ2-5; perhaps TRBD2 as D (6 bases). This CDR3 has 14 residues. CDR1 and CDR2 from the germline V gene are SGHTA and FQGNSA. V was cut by 0 bases and J by 5 bases, with 10 bases left in between. The DNA of the CDR3 is TGTGCCAGCAGCTTAGCGCGGGGCCGGGAGACCCAGTACTTC. Translated: CASSLARGRETQYF.

V and J are TRBV4-2 and TRBJ2-5; 8 bases fit TRBD2. Trimming removed 0 bases from V and 6 bases from J; junction bases left unmatched: 9. The length of the CDR3 is 16 residues. From germline, CDR1 is LGHNA and CDR2 YNFKEQ. Here the CDR3 DNA reads TGTGCCAGCAGCCAAGATGGGGGGACTAGACTGCAGACCCAGTACTTC. The encoded protein is CASSQDGGTRLQTQYF.

In this sample, this clonotype turned up a few times. The genes are TRBV6-2 or TRBV6-3 and TRBJ2-3; 10 bases are a match to TRBD2. The J segment lost 6 bases and the V segment lost 7 bases, leaving 7 bases of the junction unmatched. This CDR3 spans 14 amino acids. Germline V gene sequence: CDR1 MNHEY, CDR2 SVGEGT. CDR3 coding DNA: TGTGCCAGCACTCTGCAGCGGGGGGGGGATACGCAGTATTTT. Its translation is CASTLQRGGDTQYF.

The J gene is TRBJ2-7, the V gene TRBV20-1, with 14 bases that match TRBD2. The V gene's germline CDR1 is DFQATT and CDR2 SNEGSKA (reference sequence). The CDR3 consists of 15 residues. This CDR3 reads CTPGLAGDLNYEQYF. The CDR3 DNA reads as TGCACCCCGGGACTAGCGGGAGATCTTAACTACGAGCAGTACTTC.

The rearrangement links TRBV20-1 to TRBJ2-5; 11 bases are a match to TRBD1. This CDR3 comprises 15 residues. Germline V gene sequence: CDR1 DFQATT, CDR2 SNEGSKA (reference sequence). J lost 1 base, V lost 5 bases, and 6 bases had no gene match. CDR3 nucleotide sequence: TGCAGTGCTGAGGGGACAGGGGGAATCCAAGAGACCCAGTACTTC. It translates to CSAEGTGGIQETQYF.

Comment on this clonotype: A much larger clone lies one base from this, so it may be a read error. The chain employs TRBV7-2 and TRBJ2-7, with 9 bases matching TRBD2. This CDR3 has 16 residues. The trim removed 7 bases at V and 6 bases at J, leaving 16 bases unmatched. Germline assignment: CDR1 SGHTA and CDR2 FQGNSA. The CDR3 sequence: CASNPLAGSPLSEQYF. In DNA form, the CDR3 reads TGTGCCAGCAACCCGCTAGCGGGAAGCCCCTTGAGCGAGCAGTACTTC.

V is TRBV10-2 and J is TRBJ2-5; no clear D gene. Germline V gene lookup returns CDR1 WSHSY and CDR2 SAAADI. The length of the CDR3 is 12 residues. V was shortened by 3 bases and J by 4 bases, with 6 bases between the two germline ends. In nucleotides, the CDR3 is TGCGCCAGCAGTGAACAGAGAGAGACCCAGTACTTC. It codes for CASSEQRETQYF.